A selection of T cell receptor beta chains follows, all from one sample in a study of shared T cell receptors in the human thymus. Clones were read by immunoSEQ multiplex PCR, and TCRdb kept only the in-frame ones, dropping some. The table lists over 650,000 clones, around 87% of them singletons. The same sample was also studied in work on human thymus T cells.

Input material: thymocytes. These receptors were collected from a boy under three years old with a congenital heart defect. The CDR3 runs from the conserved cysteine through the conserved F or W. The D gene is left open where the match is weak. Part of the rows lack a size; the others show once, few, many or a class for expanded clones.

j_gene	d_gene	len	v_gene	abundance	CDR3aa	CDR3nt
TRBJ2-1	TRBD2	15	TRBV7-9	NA	CASSWTSGRADEQFF	TGTGCCAGCAGCTGGACTAGCGGGAGGGCTGATGAGCAGTTCTTC
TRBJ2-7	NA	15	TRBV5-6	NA	CASSLSGLSSYEQYF	TGTGCCAGCAGCTTATCGGGACTGAGCTCCTACGAGCAGTACTTC
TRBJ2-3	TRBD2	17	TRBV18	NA	CASSLTRTSGSTDTQYF	TGTGCCAGCTCACTTACACGGACTAGCGGATCTACAGATACGCAGTATTTT
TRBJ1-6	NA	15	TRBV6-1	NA	CASSAHGQPNSPLHF	TGTGCCAGCAGCGCACACGGACAGCCAAATTCACCCCTCCACTTT
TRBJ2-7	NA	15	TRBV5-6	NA	CASSLGGGASLEQYF	TGTGCCAGCAGCTTGGGAGGAGGGGCCTCCCTCGAGCAGTACTTC
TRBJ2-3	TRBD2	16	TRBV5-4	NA	CASSLFAGGLSDTQYF	TGTGCCAGCAGCTTGTTTGCGGGGGGGTTGTCAGATACGCAGTATTTT
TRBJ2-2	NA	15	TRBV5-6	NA	CASSCAGRFAGELFF	TGTGCCAGCAGCTGTGCGGGGCGATTCGCCGGGGAGCTGTTTTTT
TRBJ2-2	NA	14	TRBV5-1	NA	CASSLVHNTGELFF	TGCGCCAGCAGCTTGGTTCATAACACCGGGGAGCTGTTTTTT
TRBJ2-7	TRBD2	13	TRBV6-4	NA	CATTSGSSYEQYF	TGTGCCACAACTAGCGGGAGCTCCTACGAGCAGTACTTC
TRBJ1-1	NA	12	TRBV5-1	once	CASSPDTIEAFF	TGCGCCAGCAGCCCGGATACTATTGAAGCTTTCTTT
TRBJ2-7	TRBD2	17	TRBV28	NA	CASKTISGRINSYEQYF	TGTGCCAGCAAAACCATTAGCGGGAGGATAAACTCCTACGAGCAGTACTTC
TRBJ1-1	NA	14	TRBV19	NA	CASRRAGMYTEAFF	TGTGCCAGTAGAAGGGCAGGGATGTACACTGAAGCTTTCTTT
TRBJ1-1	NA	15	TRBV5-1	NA	CASSTPAGEDTEAFF	TGCGCCAGCAGCACCCCCGCGGGCGAGGATACTGAAGCTTTCTTT
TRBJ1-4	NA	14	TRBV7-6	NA	CASSRTHNSEKLFF	TGTGCCAGCAGCCGGACTCATAACAGTGAAAAACTGTTTTTT
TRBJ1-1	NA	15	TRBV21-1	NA	CASSKYEGTNTEAFF	TGTGCCAGCAGCAAATACGAGGGTACGAACACTGAAGCTTTCTTT
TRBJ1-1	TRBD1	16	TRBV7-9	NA	CASSVTGQRGNTEAFF	TGTGCCAGCAGCGTGACAGGGCAGAGGGGGAACACTGAAGCTTTCTTT
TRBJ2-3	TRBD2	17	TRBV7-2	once	CASSAGLAGGCTDTQYF	TGTGCCAGCAGCGCAGGACTAGCGGGGGGGTGCACAGATACGCAGTATTTT
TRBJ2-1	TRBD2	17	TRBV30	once	CAWSCGGREGDLDEQFF	TGTGCCTGGAGTTGCGGGGGGAGGGAGGGAGATTTGGATGAGCAGTTCTTC
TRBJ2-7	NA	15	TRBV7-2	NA	CASSLARALSYEQYF	TGTGCCAGCAGCTTAGCGCGGGCACTCTCCTACGAGCAGTACTTC
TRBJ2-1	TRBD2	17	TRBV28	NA	CASSLRFAGGEVNEQFF	TGTGCCAGCAGTTTGAGGTTTGCGGGAGGAGAGGTCAATGAGCAGTTCTTC
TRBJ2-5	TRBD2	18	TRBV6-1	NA	CASSEGDGSGRKQETQYF	TGTGCCAGCAGTGAAGGGGATGGTAGCGGGCGAAAGCAAGAGACCCAGTACTTC
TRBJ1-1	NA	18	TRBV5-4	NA	CASSLPGLNYGENTEAFF	TGTGCCAGCAGCTTGCCGGGACTCAACTATGGGGAGAACACTGAAGCTTTCTTT
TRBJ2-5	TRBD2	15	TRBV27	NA	CASSSVAGDQETQYF	TGTGCCAGCAGTTCGGTAGCGGGGGATCAAGAGACCCAGTACTTC
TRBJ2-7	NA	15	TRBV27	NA	CASSPKEAASYEQYF	TGTGCCAGCAGCCCAAAAGAGGCCGCCAGCTACGAGCAGTACTTC
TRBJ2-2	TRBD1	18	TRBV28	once	CASSFGPIGQGVTGELFF	TGTGCCAGCAGTTTCGGCCCCATCGGACAGGGTGTGACCGGGGAGCTGTTTTTT
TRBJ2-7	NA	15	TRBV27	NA	CASSSPGDRRYEQYF	TGTGCCAGCAGTTCACCGGGGGACCGACGCTACGAGCAGTACTTC
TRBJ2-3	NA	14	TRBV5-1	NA	CASSYLNHSDTQYF	TGCGCCAGCAGCTACCTCAACCACTCAGATACGCAGTATTTT
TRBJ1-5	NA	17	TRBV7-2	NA	CASSLVRQVPHNQPQHF	TGTGCCAGCAGCCTGGTACGACAAGTCCCACACAATCAGCCCCAGCATTTT
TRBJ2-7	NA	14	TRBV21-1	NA	CASRPREPTYEQYF	TGTGCCAGCAGACCTCGGGAACCAACCTACGAGCAGTACTTC
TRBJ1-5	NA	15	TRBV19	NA	CASSIGTLGNQPQHF	TGTGCCAGTAGTATAGGGACACTTGGCAATCAGCCCCAGCATTTT
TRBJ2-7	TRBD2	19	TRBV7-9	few	CASSTPGLAGEGPSYEQYF	TGTGCCAGCAGCACTCCGGGACTAGCGGGAGAGGGACCTTCCTACGAGCAGTACTTC
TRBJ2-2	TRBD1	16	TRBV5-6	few	CASSYGQGTNTGELFF	TGTGCCAGCAGCTACGGACAGGGGACGAACACCGGGGAGCTGTTTTTT
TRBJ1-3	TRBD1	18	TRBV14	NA	CASSQDKGLGTGGNTIYF	TGTGCCAGCAGCCAAGATAAGGGACTGGGGACAGGAGGAAACACCATATATTTT
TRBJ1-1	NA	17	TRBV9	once	CASSVGNRTTTGTEAFF	TGTGCCAGCAGCGTAGGTAACAGAACAACGACGGGAACTGAAGCTTTCTTT
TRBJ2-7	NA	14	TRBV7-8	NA	CASSLARGPYEQYF	TGTGCCAGCAGCTTAGCGCGGGGGCCCTACGAGCAGTACTTC
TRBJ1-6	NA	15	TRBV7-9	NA	CASSLAGSSNSPLHF	TGTGCCAGCAGCTTAGCCGGGTCCAGTAATTCACCCCTCCACTTT
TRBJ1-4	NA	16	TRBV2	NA	CASRSNRVGTNEKLFF	TGTGCCAGCAGAAGCAACAGGGTCGGGACTAATGAAAAACTGTTTTTT
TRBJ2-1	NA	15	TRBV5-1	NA	CASSLAPLFSNEQFF	TGCGCCAGCAGCTTGGCCCCCCTTTTTAGCAATGAGCAGTTCTTC
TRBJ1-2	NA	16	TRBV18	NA	CASSPPSQVAFHGYTF	TGTGCCAGCTCACCACCTTCACAGGTTGCGTTCCATGGCTACACCTTC
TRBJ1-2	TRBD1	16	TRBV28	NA	CASSFGTATSNYGYTF	TGTGCCAGCAGTTTCGGGACAGCCACTTCTAACTATGGCTACACCTTC
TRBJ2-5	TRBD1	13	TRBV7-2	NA	CASRTGGAETQYF	TGTGCCAGCAGGACAGGGGGCGCAGAGACCCAGTACTTC
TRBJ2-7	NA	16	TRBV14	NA	CASSQDPIRDSYEQYF	TGTGCCAGCAGCCAAGACCCCATCAGGGATTCCTACGAGCAGTACTTC
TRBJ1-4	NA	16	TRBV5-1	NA	CASSLMQGPWNEKLFF	TGCGCCAGCAGCTTGATGCAGGGCCCGTGGAATGAAAAACTGTTTTTT
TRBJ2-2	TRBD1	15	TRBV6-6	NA	CASSPGQGDIRELFF	TGTGCCAGCAGCCCGGGACAGGGGGATATAAGGGAGCTGTTTTTT
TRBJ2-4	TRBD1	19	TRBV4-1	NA	CASSQADRGSPRAKNIQYF	TGCGCCAGCAGCCAAGCCGACAGGGGCTCACCCCGAGCCAAAAACATTCAGTACTTC
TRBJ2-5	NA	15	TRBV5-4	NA	CASSYNPSGVETQYF	TGTGCCAGCAGCTATAATCCCTCGGGGGTCGAGACCCAGTACTTC
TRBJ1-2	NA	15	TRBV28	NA	CASSFFPDSPYGYTF	TGTGCCAGCAGTTTTTTCCCGGACAGTCCCTATGGCTACACCTTC
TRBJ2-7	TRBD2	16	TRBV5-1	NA	CASSKTSGPPPYEQYF	TGCGCCAGCAGCAAGACTAGCGGGCCCCCCCCCTACGAGCAGTACTTC
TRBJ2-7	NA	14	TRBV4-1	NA	CASSQGGNSYEQYF	TGCGCCAGCAGCCAAGGAGGTAACTCCTACGAGCAGTACTTC
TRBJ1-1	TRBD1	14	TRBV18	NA	CASSPDRNNTEAFF	TGTGCCAGCTCACCGGACAGGAATAACACTGAAGCTTTCTTT
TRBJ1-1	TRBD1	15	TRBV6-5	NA	CASSPPREGATEAFF	TGTGCCAGCAGTCCCCCGCGGGAGGGGGCCACTGAAGCTTTCTTT
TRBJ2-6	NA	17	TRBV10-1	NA	CASPPTGLLSGANVLTF	TGCGCCAGCCCCCCCACAGGGCTCTTATCTGGGGCCAACGTCCTGACTTTC
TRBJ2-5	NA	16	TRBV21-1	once	CASSKAGTSGQETQYF	TGTGCCAGCAGCAAAGCCGGGACTAGCGGACAAGAGACCCAGTACTTC
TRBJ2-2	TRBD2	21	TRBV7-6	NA	CASSSPTPGLAGAPNTGELFF	TGTGCCAGCAGCTCCCCCACCCCGGGACTAGCGGGAGCCCCGAACACCGGGGAGCTGTTTTTT
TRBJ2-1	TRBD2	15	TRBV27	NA	CASIGGGRSYNEQFF	TGTGCCAGCATCGGCGGGGGTCGTTCCTACAATGAGCAGTTCTTC
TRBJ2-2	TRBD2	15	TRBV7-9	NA	CASSTLAGVPGELFF	TGTGCCAGCAGCACACTAGCGGGAGTTCCCGGGGAGCTGTTTTTT
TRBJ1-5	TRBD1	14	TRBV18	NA	CASSRDSLNQPQHF	TGTGCCAGCTCAAGGGACAGTCTAAATCAGCCCCAGCATTTT
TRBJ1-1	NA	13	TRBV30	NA	CAWMHFRGIEAFF	TGTGCCTGGATGCACTTCAGGGGAATTGAAGCTTTCTTT
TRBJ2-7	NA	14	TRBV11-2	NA	CASSVLRDSYEQYF	TGTGCCAGCAGCGTCCTCCGGGACTCATACGAGCAGTACTTC
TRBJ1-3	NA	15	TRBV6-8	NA	CASSYQGLSGNTIYF	TGTGCCAGCAGTTACCAGGGCCTCTCTGGAAACACCATATATTTT